This record concerns one T cell receptor (beta chain) sequence. The antigen is not known. PCR used 60 Vbeta primers and 13 Jbeta primers. Profiled with immunoSEQ multiplex PCR; TCRdb holds only in-frame clones, not every one. The sample yields roughly 51,000 clones, 65% to 85% seen once. Germline lookup yields CDR1 SGHDT and CDR2 YYEEEE. The CDR3 length is 13 residues. J was trimmed by 4 bases and V by 3 bases; bases with no gene match: 3. This entry belongs to a study of cytomegalovirus exposure and HLA in healthy donors. Study findings and constraints: Later analysis suggested links between common viral pathogens and several top significant clusters. Per published reports, the classifier diagnosed cytomegalovirus status with high specificity and sensitivity.

The V and J genes are TRBV5-6 and TRBJ1-1, with TRBD1 identical over 7 bases. The source material was PBMCs. The source is a boy under 18 in good health and CMV-seropositive. CDR3 DNA sequence: TGTGCCAGCAGCTGGGGACAGCCCACTGAAGCTTTCTTT. Translating gives CASSWGQPTEAFF.